Detailed here is one TCR beta chain. Antigen unknown. Donors in the study were healthy people who gave bone marrow. The data stem from a study of cytomegalovirus exposure and HLA in healthy donors. General study findings and limits: Analyzed later, most CMV-associated TCR beta chains appeared HLA-restricted. Per a prior analysis, the majority of TCR beta V segments were productive roughly 87% or roughly 30% of the time.

PCR was performed using 60 Vbeta and 13 Jbeta primers. Method: immunoSEQ multiplex PCR; TCRdb's copy keeps in-frame clones and lacks some. The table lists about 83,000 clones, 78% of them singletons. The CDR3 consists of 12 residues. V was cut by 2 bases and J by 7 bases, with 8 bases left in between. The V gene's germline CDR1 is SQVTM and CDR2 ANQGSEA. The V and J genes are TRBV29-1 and TRBJ2-2, with D unclear. The sequencing sample was made of PBMCs. This clonotype was obtained from a man between 18 and 29 years old in good health and CMV-seropositive. CDR3: CSVEYGGGELFF. In DNA form, the CDR3 reads TGCAGCGTTGAATATGGCGGCGGGGAGCTGTTTTTT.